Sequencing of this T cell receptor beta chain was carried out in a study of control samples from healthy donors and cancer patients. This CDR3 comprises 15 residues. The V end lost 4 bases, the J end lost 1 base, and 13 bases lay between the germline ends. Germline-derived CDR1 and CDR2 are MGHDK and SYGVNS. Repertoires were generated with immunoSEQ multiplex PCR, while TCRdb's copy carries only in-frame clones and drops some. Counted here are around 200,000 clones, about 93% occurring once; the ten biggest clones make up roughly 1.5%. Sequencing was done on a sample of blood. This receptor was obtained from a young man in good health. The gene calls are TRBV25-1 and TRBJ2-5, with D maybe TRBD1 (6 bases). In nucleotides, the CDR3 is TGTGCCAGCAGTGTCCGGACAGTATTCCAAGAGACCCAGTACTTC. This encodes CASSVRTVFQETQYF. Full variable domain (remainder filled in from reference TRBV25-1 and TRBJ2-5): EADIYQTPRYLVIGTGKKITLECSQTMGHDKMYWYQQDPGMELHLIHYSYGVNSTEKGDLSSESTVSRIRTEHFPLTLESARPSHTSQYLCASSVRTVFQETQYFGPGTRLLVL.